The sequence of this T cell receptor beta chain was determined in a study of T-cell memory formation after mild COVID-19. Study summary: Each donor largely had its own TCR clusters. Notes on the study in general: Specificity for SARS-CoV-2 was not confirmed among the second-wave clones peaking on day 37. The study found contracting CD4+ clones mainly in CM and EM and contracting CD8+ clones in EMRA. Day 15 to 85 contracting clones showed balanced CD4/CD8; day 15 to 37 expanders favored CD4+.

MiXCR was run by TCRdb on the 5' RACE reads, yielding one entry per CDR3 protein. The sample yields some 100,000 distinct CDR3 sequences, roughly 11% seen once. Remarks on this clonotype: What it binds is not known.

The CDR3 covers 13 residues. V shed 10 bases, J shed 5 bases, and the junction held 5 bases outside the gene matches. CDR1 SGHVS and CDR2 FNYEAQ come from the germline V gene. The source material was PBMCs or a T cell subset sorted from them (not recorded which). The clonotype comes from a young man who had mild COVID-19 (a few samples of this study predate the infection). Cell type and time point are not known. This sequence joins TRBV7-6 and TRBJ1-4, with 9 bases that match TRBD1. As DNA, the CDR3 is TGTGCCACGACAGGGGGTACCAATGAAAAACTGTTTTTT. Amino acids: CATTGGTNEKLFF.